Listed here are 22 T cell receptor beta chains from one sample, sequenced in a study of OX40 agonist ivuxolimab in advanced cancers. Produced via immunoSEQ multiplex PCR; TCRdb's table is partial and in-frame only. Among more than 85,000 clones listed, approximately 90% were seen once. The sequencing here drew on CD4+ or CD8+ T cells sorted from blood, taken in a trial of the OX40 agonist ivuxolimab. The source of these receptors is an adult with an advanced solid tumor such as melanoma, head and neck, liver or kidney cancer.

This CDR3 is CASSLLGLAGGNNEQFF. In DNA form, the CDR3 reads TGTGCCAGCAGTTTATTGGGACTAGCGGGAGGCAACAATGAGCAGTTCTTC. This chain joins TRBV27 and TRBJ2-1; TRBD2 matches 15 bases. The V gene end was trimmed by 1 base and the J gene end by 5 bases; junction bases not matched to a gene: 3. The CDR3 length is 17 residues. CDR1 is MNHEY, CDR2 SMNVEV, per germline (reference sequence).

J is TRBJ2-7 and V is TRBV9; the match to TRBD2 covers 7 bases. The CDR3 runs 15 residues. Unmatched junction bases numbered 7, after V lost 2 bases and J lost 2 bases. Germline CDR1 SGDLS, CDR2 YYNGEE. The CDR3 DNA reads TGTGCCAGCAGCGTCCGAGGGGAGGGCCCCTACGAGCAGTACTTC. Its protein product is CASSVRGEGPYEQYF.

V gene TRBV28 combines with J gene TRBJ2-4; either TRBD1 or TRBD2 may supply D (5 bases each). V was pared by 2 bases and J by 3 bases, with 8 bases between. CDR3 length equals 14 residues. The germline CDR1 and CDR2 sequences are MDHEN and SYDVKM. The CDR3 spells CASSLQGVKNIQYF. DNA for the CDR3: TGTGCCAGCAGTTTACAGGGAGTCAAAAACATTCAGTACTTC.

The chain has TRBV30 and TRBJ2-3; the match to TRBD2 covers 7 bases. Per germline, CDR1 GTSNPN and CDR2 SVGIG (reference sequence). The V gene end was trimmed by 4 bases and the J gene end by 5 bases; junction bases not matched to a gene: 9. The CDR3 is made up of 14 amino acids. The CDR3 DNA reads TGTGCCTGGATGGTGGGCGGGAGTATAGATACGCAGTATTTT. Translation gives CAWMVGGSIDTQYF. Combining the CDR3 with reference TRBV30 and TRBJ2-3 gives the whole variable domain SQTIHQWPATLVQPVGSPLSLECTVEGTSNPNLYWYRQAAGRGLQLLFYSVGIGQISSEVPQNLSASRPQDRQFILSSKKLLLSDSGFYLCAWMVGGSIDTQYFGPGTRLTVL.

This clone was picked up one time. The V and J genes are TRBV2 and TRBJ2-1; 7 bases line up with TRBD1. V dropped 7 bases and J dropped 9; count of bases not matched to a gene: 15. Germline V gene data show CDR1 as SNHLY and CDR2 as FYNNEI. This CDR3 has 15 amino acids. The CDR3 loop is CASKRRQGVIVEQFF. In DNA, the CDR3 is TGTGCCAGCAAGAGGCGGCAGGGGGTAATTGTTGAGCAGTTCTTC. Full variable domain (rest looked up from reference TRBV2 and TRBJ2-1): EPEVTQTPSHQVTQMGQEVILRCVPISNHLYFYWYRQILGQKVEFLVSFYNNEISEKSEIFDDQFSVERPDGSNFTLKIRSTKLEDSAMYFCASKRRQGVIVEQFFGPGTRLTVL.

The chain has TRBV7-8 and TRBJ2-2, with a tentative D call TRBD1 (5 bases). The CDR3 runs to 16 residues. Trimming cost V 1 base and J 0 bases, with 9 bases left between them. Germline values: CDR1 SGHVS, CDR2 FQNEAQ. CDR3 in DNA: TGTGCCAGCAGCTTAGGACAGACAGCGAACACCGGGGAGCTGTTTTTT. It specifies CASSLGQTANTGELFF.

J is TRBJ2-5 and V is TRBV2; unclear D gene. The CDR3 consists of 13 residues. V lost 4 bases and J 0 bases, leaving 6 bases between the germline ends. Germline V gene sequence: CDR1 SNHLY, CDR2 FYNNEI. For the CDR3, the DNA is TGTGCCAGCAGTGGACCGTACCAAGAGACCCAGTACTTC. Translated, it gives CASSGPYQETQYF.

The CDR3 here is CASSFGTSAVEQFF. Here the CDR3 DNA reads TGTGCCAGCAGCTTCGGGACTAGCGCTGTTGAGCAGTTCTTC. This chain connects TRBV7-3 to TRBJ2-1; 10 bases align to TRBD2. This CDR3 spans 14 amino acids. After removal of 3 bases from V and 9 bases from J, the junction contained 5 bases not matched to a gene. Germline V gives CDR1 SGHTA, CDR2 FQGTGA.

This chain's CDR3 is CASSTTSGTREQYF. CDR3 nucleotides: TGTGCCAGCAGCACGACTAGCGGGACACGCGAGCAGTACTTC. This chain joins TRBV7-8 and TRBJ2-7; 11 bases align to TRBD2. The length of the CDR3 is 14 residues. Germline lookup yields CDR1 SGHVS and CDR2 FQNEAQ. The ends lost 5 bases at V and 6 bases at J; junction bases unmatched: 6.

The chain links TRBV16 to TRBJ2-7; no firm D call. This CDR3 region has 14 residues. In germline, CDR1 is KGHSY, CDR2 FQNENV. The V and J ends lost 4 bases and 4 bases respectively, with 14 bases between them. The CDR3 is CASSPTRISYEQYF. Here the CDR3 DNA reads TGTGCCAGCAGCCCGACTCGGATCTCGTACGAGCAGTACTTC.

V usage is TRBV4-1 and J usage is TRBJ1-2, with D uncertain. V gave up 3 bases and J gave up 7 bases, with 15 bases separating them. Per germline, CDR1 MGHRA and CDR2 YSYEKL. The CDR3 runs 14 residues. CDR3 in DNA: TGCGCCAGCAGCCAGCCGGGCCATTACTCTGGCTACACCTTC. Its translation: CASSQPGHYSGYTF.

The chain employs TRBV19 and TRBJ2-7; 9 bases are a match to TRBD2. Trimming cost V 9 bases and J 0 bases; bases outside gene matches: 15. Germline CDR1 and CDR2: LNHDA and SQIVND (reference sequence). The CDR3 sequence is 17 residues long. The CDR3 DNA sequence: TGTGCCAGCATCCTTAGAGCTAGCGGGAATAGCTCCTACGAGCAGTACTTC. This gives the protein CASILRASGNSSYEQYF.

V gene TRBV7-2 combines with J gene TRBJ1-2, with D possibly TRBD1 on 6 matching bases. This CDR3 comprises 14 residues. The germline gives CDR1 SGHTA, CDR2 FQGNSA. Trimming pared 5 bases from V and 4 bases from J, leaving 14 bases between. The CDR3 here is CASSPTRDIYGYTF. CDR3 bases: TGTGCCAGCAGCCCTACTCGGGACATCTATGGCTACACCTTC.

The V gene is TRBV19, the J gene TRBJ1-5; a possible D gene is TRBD1 (6 bases). The CDR3 contains 15 residues. Per germline, CDR1 LNHDA and CDR2 SQIVND (reference sequence). V was shortened by 0 bases and J by 4 bases, with 10 bases between the two germline ends. CDR3 amino acids: CASSIDPRGNQPQHF. CDR3 DNA: TGTGCCAGTAGTATAGATCCAAGGGGGAATCAGCCCCAGCATTTT.

The J gene is TRBJ2-1, the V gene TRBV11-2; 10 nucleotides line up with TRBD1. CDR3 length equals 16 residues. The junction had 8 bases not matched to a gene; V was cut back by 4 bases and J by 5 bases. Germline V CDR1 and CDR2: SGHAT, FQNNGV. In DNA, the CDR3 is TGTGCCAGCAGCTCCAATCCGGGACAGGGGCACAATGAGCAGTTCTTC. It yields the protein CASSSNPGQGHNEQFF.

The CDR3 DNA follows: TGCAGCGTTGGGACAGGGTTTGGGGAGCTGTTTTTT. It translates to CSVGTGFGELFF. V usage is TRBV29-1 and J usage is TRBJ2-2; 8 bases are a match to TRBD1. This CDR3 comprises 12 residues. Losses at the gene ends were 4 bases for V and 8 bases for J; bases not matched to a gene: 3. The germline V gene has CDR1 SQVTM and CDR2 ANQGSEA.

The V and J genes are TRBV7-9 and TRBJ1-1, with a possible D match to TRBD1 (6 bases). Germline V gene data show CDR1 as SEHNR and CDR2 as FQNEAQ (reference sequence). V shed 3 bases and J shed 5 bases, with 10 bases lying between them. CDR3 length: 13 residues. The CDR3 DNA reads as TGTGCCAGCAGCTTCTCGCAGGGGACTGAAGCTTTCTTT. Translation gives CASSFSQGTEAFF.

This chain joins TRBV5-1 and TRBJ2-1; possibly TRBD2 for D (5 bases). CDR3 length: 16 residues. V was clipped by 0 bases and J by 0 bases, with 10 bases between them. Germline CDR1 and CDR2: SGHRS and YFSETQ. CDR3 region: CASSLGLSSSYNEQFF. CDR3 nucleotide sequence: TGCGCCAGCAGCTTGGGACTATCGAGCTCCTACAATGAGCAGTTCTTC.

This clone was counted a single time. The genes are TRBV27 and TRBJ2-7; D gene uncertain. Germline-derived CDR1 and CDR2 are MNHEY and SMNVEV (reference sequence). This CDR3 comprises 13 residues. Trimming cost V 2 bases and J 2 bases, with 7 bases left between them. CDR3 nucleotide sequence: TGTGCCAGCAGTTTACGGCCCACCTACGAGCAGTACTTC. Protein product: CASSLRPTYEQYF.

The rearrangement uses TRBV7-2 and TRBJ1-1; perhaps TRBD1 as D (6 bases). Germline-derived CDR1 and CDR2 are SGHTA and FQGNSA. This CDR3 contains 15 residues. V was shortened by 1 base and J by 5 bases, with 14 bases between the two germline ends. The CDR3 DNA follows: TGTGCCAGCAGCTTAGGTCAGGGGCTAAGGACTGAAGCTTTCTTT. Translated: CASSLGQGLRTEAFF.

This chain joins TRBV6-4 and TRBJ2-2, with D perhaps TRBD1 (5 bases). CDR1 is MRHNA and CDR2 is SNTAGT in the germline V gene. The CDR3 extends over 14 amino acids. V lost 3 bases, J lost 1 base, and 6 bases lay in between. DNA for the CDR3: TGTGCCAGCAGTGAAGGACAGAACACCGGGGAGCTGTTTTTT. Translated, it gives CASSEGQNTGELFF.

This chain uses TRBV27 with TRBJ1-5, with TRBD1 as a possible D gene (5 bases). The CDR3 loop spans 16 amino acids. Germline values: CDR1 MNHEY, CDR2 SMNVEV (reference sequence). Trimming shortened V by 5 bases and J by 2 bases, and 16 bases separated the two germline ends. The CDR3 protein is CASSHRDPRGNQPQHF. The DNA of the CDR3 is TGTGCCAGCAGTCATCGGGACCCCCGGGGCAATCAGCCCCAGCATTTT.